Below are 23 T cell receptor beta chains sequenced from a single sample in a study of cytomegalovirus exposure and HLA in healthy donors. Both 60 Vbeta primers and 13 Jbeta primers went into the PCR. TCRdb keeps only in-frame clones here, not all; method: immunoSEQ multiplex PCR. In total, the table holds 65,000 to 95,000 clones. Sequencing used PBMCs. The receptors come from a man in his thirties or forties in good health and CMV-seronegative.

The CDR3 loop reads CASSLSSRWNTEAFF. The CDR3 nucleotides are TGTGCCAGCAGTTTATCGAGTCGGTGGAACACTGAAGCTTTCTTT. The genes are TRBV27 and TRBJ1-1; D remains ambiguous. The CDR3 has 15 amino acids. V was trimmed by 0 bases and J by 1 base, leaving 9 bases between them. Germline values: CDR1 MNHEY, CDR2 SMNVEV (reference sequence).

This chain uses TRBV19 with TRBJ1-1; D might be TRBD1 (5 bases). This CDR3 is 13 amino acids long. V lost 1 base to trimming and J lost 4 bases, with 7 bases between them. Germline CDR1 is LNHDA and CDR2 is SQIVND (reference sequence). The CDR3 region is CASSIGQGTEAFF. The CDR3 DNA sequence: TGTGCCAGTAGTATAGGGCAGGGCACTGAAGCTTTCTTT.

The chain links TRBV6-5 to TRBJ2-5, with D possibly matching TRBD2 (5 bases). Per germline, CDR1 MNHEY and CDR2 SVGAGI. This CDR3 has 13 amino acids. Trimming removed 6 bases at V and 11 bases at J, with 19 bases between. CDR3 bases: TGTGCCAGCAGGGGCTTAGCGTGGGGAGAGCAGTACTTC. This codes for CASRGLAWGEQYF.

The chain is built from TRBV2 and TRBJ1-6, with D tentatively TRBD1 (5 bases). CDR1 and CDR2 (germline): SNHLY, FYNNEI. This CDR3 is 15 amino acids long. With 1 base removed from V and 7 bases from J, the gap between germline ends came to 11 bases. The CDR3 DNA reads TGTGCCAGCAGTGAAGAGGGGTTGGGAAATTCACCCCTCCACTTT. Translation gives CASSEEGLGNSPLHF.

The genes are TRBV18 and TRBJ1-5, with D unclear. V lost 2 bases and J lost 0, with 14 bases in between. The CDR3 spans 17 residues. Per the germline V gene, CDR1 is KGHSH and CDR2 is LQKENI. This CDR3 reads CASSPTSPQISNQPQHF. The CDR3 DNA follows: TGTGCCAGCTCACCAACTTCCCCACAGATTAGCAATCAGCCCCAGCATTTT.

The chain links TRBV27 to TRBJ2-7, with TRBD1 matching 8 bases. The CDR3 extends over 13 amino acids. Trimming removed 3 bases from V and 5 bases from J; junction bases left unmatched: 3. The germline V gene has CDR1 MNHEY and CDR2 SMNVEV (reference sequence). The CDR3 sequence is CASSLQGADEQYF. In nucleotides, the CDR3 is TGTGCCAGCAGTTTGCAGGGGGCCGACGAGCAGTACTTC.

Note on this clone: Other nucleotide sequences in the sample specify the same CDR3. The V call is TRBV6-5, the J call TRBJ1-6, with 8 bases matching TRBD1. V dropped 2 bases and J dropped 13; count of bases not matched to a gene: 10. The CDR3 sequence is 15 residues long. Germline V lookup: CDR1 MNHEY, CDR2 SVGAGI. The CDR3 loop reads CASSYDGTGTSPLHF. The CDR3 DNA follows: TGTGCCAGCAGTTACGATGGGACAGGAACCTCCCCCCTCCACTTT.

The chain uses TRBV5-5 and TRBJ1-6; D is perhaps TRBD1 (5 bases). V was trimmed by 4 bases and J by 11 bases, leaving 13 bases between them. This CDR3 is 13 amino acids long. Per germline, CDR1 SGHKS and CDR2 YYEKEE (reference sequence). The DNA of the CDR3 is TGTGCCAGCAGCGCAGGGTATTCTCCACCCCTCCACTTT. Translation: CASSAGYSPPLHF.

The V gene is TRBV7-9, the J gene TRBJ2-7; possibly TRBD1 for D (6 bases). Trimming pared 5 bases from V and 3 bases from J, leaving 8 bases between. Germline V gives CDR1 SEHNR, CDR2 FQNEAQ (reference sequence). The CDR3 is 12 residues long. Here the CDR3 reads CASSRQDYEQYF. The CDR3, as DNA: TGTGCCAGCAGCCGACAGGACTACGAGCAGTACTTC.

The V call is TRBV6-5, the J call TRBJ2-7; no clear D gene. CDR3 length: 12 residues. The germline V gene has CDR1 MNHEY and CDR2 SVGAGI. V was clipped by 5 bases and J by 3 bases, with 8 bases between them. DNA of the CDR3: TGTGCCAGCAGTGAACCCGGCTACGAGCAGTACTTC. Translated: CASSEPGYEQYF.

The V call is TRBV29-1, the J call TRBJ2-3; 10 bases agree with TRBD2. V was pared by 2 bases and J by 4 bases, with 12 bases of the junction left unmatched. The germline V gene encodes CDR1 SQVTM and CDR2 ANQGSEA. This CDR3 region has 17 residues. The CDR3 is CSVEWMASGSLADTQYF. CDR3 bases: TGCAGCGTTGAATGGATGGCTAGCGGGAGTTTGGCAGATACGCAGTATTTT.

The chain employs TRBV29-1 and TRBJ2-1; TRBD2 might be the D (5 bases). V gave up 1 base and J gave up 6 bases, with 13 bases separating them. This CDR3 spans 14 amino acids. The germline gives CDR1 SQVTM, CDR2 ANQGSEA. The CDR3 coding sequence is TGCAGCGTTGAAGCAGGACTTCCTTTCAATGAGCAGTTCTTC. Translated, it gives CSVEAGLPFNEQFF.

This chain links TRBV10-3 with TRBJ2-5; tentatively, D is TRBD2 (6 bases). Germline-derived CDR1 and CDR2 are ENHRY and SYGVKD. Trimming shortened V by 10 bases and J by 5 bases, and 14 bases separated the two germline ends. CDR3 size: 12 residues. The CDR3 is CATRGLEETQYF. CDR3 nucleotides: TGTGCCACCCGGGGACTGGAGGAGACCCAGTACTTC.

The rearrangement links TRBV4-1 to TRBJ2-7; D possibly corresponds to TRBD2 (6 bases). Germline CDR1 MGHRA, CDR2 YSYEKL. V lost 1 base, J lost 0 bases, and 10 bases lay in between. The CDR3 sequence is 15 residues long. In nucleotides, the CDR3 is TGCGCCAGCAGCCAAGGGACTAACCCCTCCTACGAGCAGTACTTC. Its protein product is CASSQGTNPSYEQYF.

The V call is TRBV9, the J call TRBJ1-1, with D uncertain. Germline V gene lookup returns CDR1 SGDLS and CDR2 YYNGEE. The CDR3 extends over 14 amino acids. Deletions cut 3 bases from V and 3 bases from J, with 12 bases between. The CDR3 region has the DNA TGTGCCAGCAGCGCCCTTCGGTCGTACACTGAAGCTTTCTTT. It specifies CASSALRSYTEAFF.

The chain uses TRBV9 and TRBJ2-6, with D hard to call. CDR3 length: 19 amino acids. Germline CDR1 SGDLS, CDR2 YYNGEE. The V end was cut by 0 bases, the J end by 0 bases, with 16 bases between. CDR3 protein: CASSVVKEPWSSGANVLTF. Here the CDR3 DNA reads TGTGCCAGCAGCGTAGTAAAGGAACCTTGGAGCTCTGGGGCCAACGTCCTGACTTTC.

The rearrangement joins TRBV18 to TRBJ2-5; the D is unclear. The J call may be wrong; the DNA end is better matched by TRBJ2-7. The CDR3 consists of 14 residues. Looked up from germline, CDR1 is KGHSH and CDR2 is LQKENI. CDR3 DNA sequence: TGTGCCAGCTCACCACGGCGTACAGCCTACGAGCAGTACTTC. It specifies CASSPRRTAYEQYF.

The CDR3 loop is CASRPGQAYGYTF. DNA of the CDR3: TGTGCCAGTAGGCCGGGACAGGCCTATGGCTACACCTTC. This chain joins TRBV19 and TRBJ1-2, with TRBD1 matching over 8 bases. Per germline, CDR1 LNHDA and CDR2 SQIVND (reference sequence). V lost 6 bases and J lost 4; bases outside the gene matches: 4. There are 13 residues in the CDR3.

The rearrangement links TRBV5-1 to TRBJ2-5; 7 bases line up with TRBD1. CDR3 length: 14 residues. Germline CDR1 reads SGHRS; CDR2 reads YFSETQ. The trim removed 1 base at V and 5 bases at J, leaving 5 bases unmatched. CDR3 protein: CASSLRSGGETQYF. In DNA form, the CDR3 reads TGCGCCAGCAGCTTGAGGTCAGGGGGTGAGACCCAGTACTTC.

This chain links TRBV6-5 with TRBJ2-7; perhaps TRBD1 as D (6 bases). The V end was cut by 4 bases, the J end by 6 bases, with 16 bases between. The length of the CDR3 is 14 residues. CDR1 is MNHEY and CDR2 is SVGAGI in the germline V gene. The CDR3 nucleotides read TGTGCCAGCAGTTTGACAGGTGATGGGTTCGAGCAGTACTTC. This codes for CASSLTGDGFEQYF.

The chain recombines TRBV7-9 with TRBJ1-1, with no clear D. The germline V and J ends were trimmed by 4 bases and 4 bases, with 10 bases remaining between them. From germline, CDR1 is SEHNR and CDR2 FQNEAQ (reference sequence). The CDR3 is made up of 13 amino acids. In DNA, the CDR3 is TGTGCCAGCAGCTCGACCCGGAGCACTGAAGCTTTCTTT. Protein: CASSSTRSTEAFF.

The chain uses TRBV6-1 and TRBJ1-5; 8 bases line up with TRBD1. The CDR3 spans 14 residues. Unmatched junction bases numbered 3, after V lost 6 bases and J lost 2 bases. Looked up from germline, CDR1 is MNHNS and CDR2 is SASEGT. Written as DNA, the CDR3 is TGTGCCAGCAGAGAGGACAGGGGCAATCAGCCCCAGCATTTT. This gives the protein CASREDRGNQPQHF.

The chain joins TRBV7-3 to TRBJ1-2; 8 bases fit TRBD1. CDR3 length equals 13 residues. The V and J ends lost 5 bases and 8 bases, in that order; junction bases with no gene match: 7. Germline loops: CDR1 SGHTA, CDR2 FQGTGA. CDR3 nucleotides: TGTGCCAGCAGCCCGACAGGGGTGGGCGGCTACACCTTC. Translated, it gives CASSPTGVGGYTF.